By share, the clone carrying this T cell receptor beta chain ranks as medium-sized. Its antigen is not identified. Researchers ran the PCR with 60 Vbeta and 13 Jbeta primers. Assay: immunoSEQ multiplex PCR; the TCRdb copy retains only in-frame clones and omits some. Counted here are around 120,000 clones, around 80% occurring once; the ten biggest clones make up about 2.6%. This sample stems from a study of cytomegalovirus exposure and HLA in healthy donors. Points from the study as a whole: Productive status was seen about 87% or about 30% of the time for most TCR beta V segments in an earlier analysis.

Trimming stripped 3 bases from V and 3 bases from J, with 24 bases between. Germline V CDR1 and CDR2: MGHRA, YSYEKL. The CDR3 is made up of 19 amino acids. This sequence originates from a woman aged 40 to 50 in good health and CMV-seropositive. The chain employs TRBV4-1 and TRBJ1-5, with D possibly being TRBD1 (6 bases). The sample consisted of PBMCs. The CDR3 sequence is CASSQDPDRDNIFNQPQHF. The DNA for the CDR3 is TGCGCCAGCAGCCAGGACCCGGATCGGGACAACATCTTCAATCAGCCCCAGCATTTT.